A single sample gave rise to the 21 T cell receptor beta chains below, sequenced in a study of blood T cell repertoires in COVID-19. Assay: immunoSEQ multiplex PCR; the TCRdb copy retains only in-frame clones and omits some. Altogether more than 70,000 clones are present, approximately 90% being singletons, with the ten largest covering 0.65% to 0.9%. Source material: peripheral blood. These receptors were taken from a woman at least 80 years old with acute or convalescent COVID-19.

This sequence joins TRBV28 and TRBJ1-5; D remains unclear. In germline, CDR1 is MDHEN, CDR2 SYDVKM. The CDR3 totals 12 residues. V lost 3 bases, J lost 11 bases, and 11 bases lay in between. The CDR3 region has the DNA TGTGCCAGCAGTTTTGTCTATCGGGCCCAGCATTTT. Translation: CASSFVYRAQHF.

The V gene is TRBV18, the J gene TRBJ2-1, with a weak D call TRBD1 (6 bases). The CDR3 totals 13 residues. V lost 3 bases to trimming and J lost 5 bases, with 8 bases between them. Germline values: CDR1 KGHSH, CDR2 LQKENI. The CDR3 nucleotides read TGTGCCAGCTCACCCTGGACAGACAATGAGCAGTTCTTC. Translation: CASSPWTDNEQFF. The variable domain in full, completed from reference TRBV18 and TRBJ2-1, reads NAGVMQNPRHLVRRRGQEARLRCSPMKGHSHVYWYRQLPEEGLKFMVYLQKENIIDESGMPKERFSAEFPKEGPSILRIQQVVRGDSAAYFCASSPWTDNEQFFGPGTRLTVL.

V is TRBV24-1 and J is TRBJ2-3; weak D call: TRBD1 (6 bases). The CDR3 is 16 residues long. V shed 3 bases and J shed 0 bases, with 12 bases lying between them. From germline, CDR1 is KGHDR and CDR2 SFDVKD. CDR3 in amino acids: CATSDPGVPSTDTQYF. The CDR3 nucleotides are TGTGCCACCAGTGATCCAGGGGTACCTAGCACAGATACGCAGTATTTT.

The chain is built from TRBV27 and TRBJ2-1; 9 nucleotides line up with TRBD2. V lost 6 bases and J lost 5; bases outside the gene matches: 5. Looked up from germline, CDR1 is MNHEY and CDR2 is SMNVEV (reference sequence). The CDR3 consists of 14 residues. The CDR3 DNA is TGTGCCAGCAGATCTCTAGCGGGAAACAATGAGCAGTTCTTC. It translates to CASRSLAGNNEQFF.

The chain is built from TRBV24-1 and TRBJ1-6; TRBD1 is a possible D gene (5 bases). Germline CDR1 KGHDR, CDR2 SFDVKD. Trimming pared 9 bases from V and 9 bases from J, leaving 14 bases between. This CDR3 region has 13 residues. CDR3 in amino acids: CATSLGGGSPLHF. The CDR3 region has the DNA TGTGCCACCTCACTAGGCGGGGGTTCACCCCTCCACTTT.

This clone was detected only once. The CDR3 DNA follows: TGTGCCAGCAGTTCAAAGACTGGATGGGGCAATCAGCCCCAGCATTTT. Its translation: CASSSKTGWGNQPQHF. This chain uses TRBV6-5 with TRBJ1-5; D call uncertain. The CDR3 is 16 residues long. The V end was cut by 4 bases, the J end by 2 bases, with 15 bases between. Germline CDR1 and CDR2: MNHEY and SVGAGI.

This chain links TRBV5-1 with TRBJ2-6; D unclear. This CDR3 spans 15 amino acids. V was trimmed by 4 bases and J by 0 bases, leaving 8 bases between them. Germline V gives CDR1 SGHRS, CDR2 YFSETQ. CDR3 in amino acids: CASSDTASGANVLTF. The CDR3 bases are TGCGCCAGCAGCGATACAGCCTCTGGGGCCAACGTCCTGACTTTC.

The J gene is TRBJ1-6, the V gene TRBV6-5, with D unclear. Germline V gene lookup returns CDR1 MNHEY and CDR2 SVGAGI. Trimming took off 8 bases at V and 7 bases at J, with 12 bases between the two ends. The CDR3 has 13 residues. CDR3 sequence: CASSRSRNSPLHF. The CDR3 DNA is TGTGCCAGCTCCCGATCTAGGAATTCACCCCTCCACTTT.

The rearrangement links TRBV5-1 to TRBJ2-3; the match to TRBD2 covers 14 bases. After removal of 2 bases from V and 4 bases from J, the junction contained 3 bases not matched to a gene. This CDR3 comprises 16 residues. CDR1 SGHRS and CDR2 YFSETQ come from the germline V gene. CDR3 DNA: TGCGCCAGCAGCTTAATGACTAGCGGGAGGGCAGATACGCAGTATTTT. This translates into CASSLMTSGRADTQYF.

A single count supports this clone. The chain is built from TRBV2 and TRBJ1-4, with D possibly being TRBD1 (5 bases). V was cut by 1 base and J by 11 bases, with 17 bases left in between. From germline, CDR1 is SNHLY and CDR2 FYNNEI. The CDR3 runs to 15 residues. The CDR3 reads CASSEGQGAVGKLFF. CDR3 DNA sequence: TGTGCCAGCAGTGAAGGCCAAGGGGCTGTTGGGAAACTGTTTTTT. Looking up the rest from reference TRBV2 and TRBJ1-4 gives the full variable domain: EPEVTQTPSHQVTQMGQEVILRCVPISNHLYFYWYRQILGQKVEFLVSFYNNEISEKSEIFDDQFSVERPDGSNFTLKIRSTKLEDSAMYFCASSEGQGAVGKLFFGSGTQLSVL.

The chain recombines TRBV7-2 with TRBJ1-2, with D possibly being TRBD1 (6 bases). The CDR3 sequence is 13 residues long. The V gene lost 2 bases and the J gene lost 7 bases, with 11 bases spanning the gap. From germline, CDR1 is SGHTA and CDR2 FQGNSA. CDR3 sequence reads: CASSLNRASGYTF. DNA for the CDR3: TGTGCCAGCAGCTTAAACAGGGCAAGTGGCTACACCTTC.

The chain couples TRBV19 to TRBJ1-5, with TRBD1 matching over 8 bases. Germline CDR1 reads LNHDA; CDR2 reads SQIVND (reference sequence). CDR3 length equals 15 residues. The V segment lost 7 bases and the J segment 2 bases; nucleotides outside the gene matches: 7. CDR3 sequence (DNA): TGTGCCAGTAATTCAGGGGGCTTAGGCAATCAGCCCCAGCATTTT. It specifies CASNSGGLGNQPQHF.

This clone was seen more than once but under ten times. This specimen includes other DNA sequences encoding the same CDR3. The J gene is TRBJ2-4, the V gene TRBV3-1 (or the pseudogene TRBV3-2); 7 positions match TRBD2. Trimming removed 0 bases from V and 4 bases from J; junction bases left unmatched: 3. The germline CDR1 and CDR2 sequences are LGHDT and YNNKEL (reference sequence). The CDR3 totals 15 residues. The CDR3 DNA sequence: TGTGCCAGCAGCCAAGAGTCTAGCGGAAAAAACATTCAGTACTTC. Its protein product is CASSQESSGKNIQYF.

The chain links TRBV7-3 to TRBJ2-1; possibly TRBD2 for D (6 bases). The CDR3 length is 18 residues. Germline values: CDR1 SGHTA, CDR2 FQGTGA. Trimming took off 4 bases at V and 6 bases at J, with 25 bases between the two ends. CDR3 sequence reads: CASSSTSPLLTRANEQFF. The CDR3 nucleotides read TGTGCCAGCAGCTCTACTTCTCCACTATTGACTAGGGCCAATGAGCAGTTCTTC.

The V and J genes are TRBV9 and TRBJ2-5; possibly TRBD1 for D (6 bases). Per germline, CDR1 SGDLS and CDR2 YYNGEE. The CDR3 is 15 amino acids. V was cut by 2 bases and J by 5 bases, with 16 bases left in between. CDR3 bases: TGTGCCAGCAGCGTTCAGGGGCGATCGATGGAGACCCAGTACTTC. Its translation: CASSVQGRSMETQYF.

This chain joins TRBV7-3 and TRBJ1-6, with TRBD1 identical over 9 bases. The CDR3 is made up of 15 amino acids. Trimming removed 5 bases from V and 9 bases from J; junction bases left unmatched: 8. Looked up from germline, CDR1 is SGHTA and CDR2 is FQGTGA. The CDR3 here is CASSPPGQGGSPLHF. CDR3 DNA sequence: TGTGCCAGCAGCCCCCCGGGACAGGGCGGTTCACCCCTCCACTTT.

The count of this clone is one. This chain uses TRBV9 with TRBJ2-1; TRBD2 agrees at 7 bases. This CDR3 contains 14 residues. Trimming cost V 2 bases and J 6 bases; bases outside gene matches: 5. From germline, CDR1 is SGDLS and CDR2 YYNGEE. CDR3: CASSVGRDANEQFF. As DNA, the CDR3 is TGTGCCAGCAGCGTGGGGAGGGACGCCAATGAGCAGTTCTTC.

V is TRBV5-6 and J is TRBJ1-2; the D gene is possibly TRBD1 (5 bases). The CDR3 sequence is 13 residues long. CDR1 is SGHDT and CDR2 is YYEEEE in the germline V gene. Between the trimmed V and J ends, which lost 5 bases and 2 bases, there was a span of 10 bases. This CDR3 reads CASRQGVNYGYTF. Written as DNA, the CDR3 is TGTGCCAGCAGGCAAGGGGTGAACTATGGCTACACCTTC. Full variable domain (outside the CDR3, taken from reference TRBV5-6 and TRBJ1-2): DAGVTQSPTHLIKTRGQQVTLRCSPKSGHDTVSWYQQALGQGPQFIFQYYEEEERQRGNFPDRFSGHQFPNYSSELNVNALLLGDSALYLCASRQGVNYGYTFGSGTRLTVV.

This rearrangement joins TRBV29-1 to TRBJ2-5, with TRBD2 as a possible D gene (5 bases). The germline CDR1 and CDR2 sequences are SQVTM and ANQGSEA. The CDR3 contains 12 residues. The V and J ends lost 3 bases and 5 bases respectively, with 10 bases between them. The DNA for the CDR3 is TGCAGCGTTGATCGAGGGAGTGAGACCCAGTACTTC. This sequence encodes CSVDRGSETQYF.

This clone was detected once. The chain employs TRBV4-1 and TRBJ1-6; D not resolved. The V end lost 4 bases, the J end lost 8 bases, and 12 bases lay between the germline ends. This CDR3 is 14 amino acids long. CDR1 and CDR2 from the germline V gene are MGHRA and YSYEKL. In nucleotides, the CDR3 is TGCGCCAGCAGCCCCCGACAAGGCGATTCACCCCTCCACTTT. It is translated as CASSPRQGDSPLHF.

This chain links TRBV28 with TRBJ2-3; weak D call: TRBD1 (6 bases). This CDR3 region has 14 residues. Trimming left V 4 bases short and J 9 bases short, with 17 bases between. Germline V lookup: CDR1 MDHEN, CDR2 SYDVKM. CDR3 DNA: TGTGCCAGCAGTTATGGGGGCGGGCCCGGCACGCAGTATTTT. It yields the protein CASSYGGGPGTQYF.